The clone carrying this T cell receptor beta chain came up a few times. Its antigen remains unknown. V gave up 4 bases and J gave up 1 base, with 13 bases separating them. Germline values: CDR1 LNHDA, CDR2 SQIVND (reference sequence). The CDR3 runs to 15 residues. Generated by immunoSEQ multiplex PCR, the TCRdb table keeps only in-frame clones and is missing some. The data show approximately 90,000 clones, around nine tenths seen once. The data are from a study of T cell repertoires and HLA-DP antigens. Study-level background: CD4+ T cells were cocultured with HeLa cells expressing HLA-DP.

Sequences were obtained from CD4+ T cells from PBMCs. The TCR was taken from a man aged 50-59 years in good health and CMV-seronegative. The rearrangement uses TRBV19 and TRBJ1-2, with D perhaps TRBD1 (5 bases). The CDR3 DNA reads as TGTGCCAGTAGTACCGGGACTACCCTTAACTATGGCTACACCTTC. Protein sequence: CASSTGTTLNYGYTF.